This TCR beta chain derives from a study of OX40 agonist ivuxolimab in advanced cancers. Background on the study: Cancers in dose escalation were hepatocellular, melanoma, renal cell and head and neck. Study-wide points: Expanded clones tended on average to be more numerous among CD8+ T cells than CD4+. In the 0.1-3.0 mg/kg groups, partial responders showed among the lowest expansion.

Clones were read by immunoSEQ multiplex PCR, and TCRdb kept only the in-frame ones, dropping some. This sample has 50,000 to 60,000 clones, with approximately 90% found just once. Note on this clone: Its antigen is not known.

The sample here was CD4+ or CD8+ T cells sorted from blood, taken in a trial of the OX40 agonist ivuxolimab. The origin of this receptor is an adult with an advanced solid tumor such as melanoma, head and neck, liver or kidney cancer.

The CDR3 sequence is CATQRLAGSGETQYF. CDR3 DNA: TGTGCCACCCAAAGACTAGCGGGCTCTGGAGAGACCCAGTACTTC. This sequence joins TRBV6-6 and TRBJ2-5; 10 nucleotides align to TRBD2. This CDR3 is built from 15 residues. The junction had 12 bases not matched to a gene; V was cut back by 10 bases and J by 4 bases. The germline gives CDR1 MNHNY, CDR2 SVGAGI (reference sequence).